The 25 T cell receptor beta chains below come from one sample, sequenced in a study of blood T cells in healthy people across ages. A sample-barcoded 5' primer and a J-beta primer mix were used in a second PCR of roughly 7 to 11 cycles. One entry per CDR3 protein results from TCRdb running MiXCR on the 5' RACE reads. The sample carries roughly 900,000 distinct CDR3 sequences, roughly 52% recorded once. The sequenced sample was blood. The receptors come from a man aged 25 to 40 in good health.

The chain is built from TRBV28 and TRBJ2-5; 8 bases are a match to TRBD2. V dropped 2 bases and J dropped 6; count of bases not matched to a gene: 5. Germline CDR1 reads MDHEN; CDR2 reads SYDVKM. The CDR3 runs 14 residues. The CDR3, as DNA: TGTGCCAGCAGTTTACTAGCGGGTGAAAAGACCCAGTACTTC. It specifies CASSLLAGEKTQYF.

The chain links TRBV6-1 to TRBJ1-2; no firm D call. Per germline, CDR1 MNHNS and CDR2 SASEGT. Trimming pared 1 base from V and 3 bases from J, leaving 6 bases between. The CDR3 extends over 13 amino acids. CDR3 DNA: TGTGCCAGCAGTGAAGGGCGAGACTATGGCTACACCTTC. It specifies CASSEGRDYGYTF.

J is TRBJ2-3 and V is TRBV29-1; D gene unclear. This CDR3 is 11 amino acids long. V dropped 7 bases and J dropped 6 bases, with 11 bases sitting between them. The V gene's germline CDR1 is SQVTM and CDR2 ANQGSEA. DNA of the CDR3: TGCAGCGCCGGGCGTGAGGATACGCAGTATTTT. It translates to CSAGREDTQYF.

A few counts support this clonotype. This chain joins TRBV3-1 and TRBJ2-7; TRBD1 is a possible D gene (6 bases). Looked up from germline, CDR1 is LGHDT and CDR2 is YNNKEL (reference sequence). Trimming removed 2 bases from V and 7 bases from J, with 18 bases in between. This CDR3 is built from 15 residues. The DNA for the CDR3 is TGTGCCAGCAGCCAACGTAGGGGTCTCAGGGGAGAGCAGTACTTC. It codes for CASSQRRGLRGEQYF.

This clonotype came up a few times. The chain couples TRBV4-3 to TRBJ1-4, with D hard to call. V lost 1 base and J lost 7, with 13 bases in between. CDR3 length: 15 amino acids. The V gene's germline CDR1 is LGHNA and CDR2 YSLEER. Here the CDR3 reads CASSQGPQRSEKLFF. DNA for the CDR3: TGCGCCAGCAGCCAAGGGCCACAACGGAGTGAAAAACTGTTTTTT.

This chain connects TRBV6-4 to TRBJ2-5; D is unresolved. This CDR3 comprises 13 residues. Germline-derived CDR1 and CDR2 are MRHNA and SNTAGT. V was cut by 4 bases and J by 5 bases, with 11 bases left in between. CDR3 protein: CASSVAMWETQYF. The CDR3 DNA reads as TGTGCCAGCAGTGTGGCCATGTGGGAGACCCAGTACTTC.

The rearrangement joins TRBV29-1 to TRBJ2-1; TRBD2 agrees at 8 bases. CDR1 and CDR2 (germline): SQVTM, ANQGSEA. V lost 2 bases to trimming and J lost 6 bases; unmatched junction nucleotides: 9. The CDR3 extends over 15 amino acids. CDR3: CSVERGRGGGNEQFF. DNA for the CDR3: TGCAGCGTTGAACGGGGTCGGGGGGGCGGCAATGAGCAGTTCTTC.

V and J are TRBV5-1 and TRBJ2-3, with a weak D call TRBD2 (6 bases). The length of the CDR3 is 14 residues. V was trimmed by 5 bases and J by 0 bases, leaving 10 bases between them. Germline V CDR1 and CDR2: SGHRS, YFSETQ. The CDR3 here is CASREGLSTDTQYF. The CDR3 coding sequence is TGCGCCAGCAGGGAGGGACTCAGCACAGATACGCAGTATTTT.

This chain uses TRBV6-6 with TRBJ2-7; possible D gene TRBD2, 6 bases. CDR3 length: 13 amino acids. V lost 5 bases, J lost 1 base, and 9 bases lay in between. CDR1 MNHNY and CDR2 SVGAGI come from the germline V gene (reference sequence). The CDR3, as DNA: TGTGCCAGCAGTGGAGGGGAGTCCTACGAGCAGTACTTC. Translated: CASSGGESYEQYF.

A word on this clonotype: This clone may be a read error of a much larger clone one base away. For the CDR3, the DNA is TGTGCCAGCAGTCGACAGGGGACCGGCCGCACAGATACGCAGTATTTT. This gives the protein CASSRQGTGRTDTQYF. The chain combines TRBV6-2 or TRBV6-3 with TRBJ2-3; TRBD1 matches at 8 bases. This CDR3 has 16 residues. Germline CDR1 MNHEY, CDR2 SVGEGT. After removal of 5 bases from V and 1 base from J, the junction contained 8 bases not matched to a gene.

V and J are TRBV29-1 and TRBJ2-3; D may be TRBD1 (6 bases). Germline-derived CDR1 and CDR2 are SQVTM and ANQGSEA. The CDR3 is 13 amino acids. Trimming took 7 bases from V and 2 from J, leaving 13 bases between them. The CDR3 loop reads CSAQRGNTDTQYF. CDR3 coding DNA: TGCAGCGCCCAAAGGGGGAACACAGATACGCAGTATTTT.

The chain links TRBV5-1 to TRBJ2-5, with TRBD1 identical over 7 bases. J gave up 13 bases and V 4 bases, and 7 bases lay outside the gene matches. CDR3 length equals 11 residues. Germline CDR1 SGHRS, CDR2 YFSETQ. This chain's CDR3 is CASSDTGAPYF. As DNA, the CDR3 is TGCGCCAGCAGCGATACAGGGGCCCCGTACTTC.

The chain uses TRBV20-1 and TRBJ2-3; 13 bases map to TRBD2. This CDR3 region has 14 residues. Germline V CDR1 and CDR2: DFQATT, SNEGSKA (reference sequence). V dropped 4 bases and J dropped 10; count of bases not matched to a gene: 8. As DNA, the CDR3 is TGCAGTGCTACCCATACTAGCGGGGGGGCCGCGCAGTATTTT. It translates to CSATHTSGGAAQYF.

This clonotype was recorded a few times. The chain combines TRBV2 with TRBJ2-1; TRBD2 aligns across 15 bases. The CDR3 runs to 16 residues. Trimming at V came to 6 bases and at J to 7 bases, leaving 7 bases not matched to a gene. Germline V gives CDR1 SNHLY, CDR2 FYNNEI. The CDR3 DNA reads TGTGCCAGCAGCAGGACTAGCGGGGGGGCGGGGAATGAGCAGTTCTTC. Encoded protein: CASSRTSGGAGNEQFF.

This clonotype was found a few times. CDR3 protein: CSASLAGRKNIQYF. For the CDR3, the DNA is TGCAGTGCCTCGCTAGCGGGGCGCAAAAACATTCAGTACTTC. J is TRBJ2-4 and V is TRBV20-1; 9 nucleotides line up with TRBD2. Germline V gene data show CDR1 as DFQATT and CDR2 as SNEGSKA (reference sequence). V shed 6 bases, J shed 3 bases, and the junction held 6 bases outside the gene matches. This CDR3 comprises 14 residues.

CDR3 nucleotide sequence: TGTGCCAGCAGTCCAAGACTAGCGGGGATGGGGGAGCAGTTCTTC. Its translation: CASSPRLAGMGEQFF. The chain employs TRBV25-1 and TRBJ2-1; TRBD2 matches at 11 bases. The CDR3 runs to 15 residues. After removal of 5 bases from V and 10 bases from J, the junction contained 10 bases not matched to a gene. Looked up from germline, CDR1 is MGHDK and CDR2 is SYGVNS.

This rearrangement joins TRBV7-9 to TRBJ2-1; 10 bases map to TRBD2. The V gene end was trimmed by 0 bases and the J gene end by 9 bases; junction bases not matched to a gene: 8. CDR1 SEHNR and CDR2 FQNEAQ come from the germline V gene (reference sequence). The CDR3 sequence is 16 residues long. In DNA form, the CDR3 reads TGTGCCAGCAGCTTAGCGGGGCTAGCGGGGGTGGGTGAGCAGTTCTTC. Protein sequence: CASSLAGLAGVGEQFF.

The chain uses TRBV20-1 and TRBJ2-7, with 7 bases that match TRBD2. Germline assignment: CDR1 DFQATT and CDR2 SNEGSKA (reference sequence). The CDR3 extends over 13 amino acids. Trimming at V came to 3 bases and at J to 1 base, leaving 3 bases not matched to a gene. DNA for the CDR3: TGCAGTGCTAGGGCTAGCGGTTCCTACGAGCAGTACTTC. Translated, it gives CSARASGSYEQYF.

The count of this clonotype is one. V gene TRBV7-8 combines with J gene TRBJ2-7; 7 bases are shared with TRBD2. This CDR3 spans 13 amino acids. The V segment lost 8 bases and the J segment 5 bases; nucleotides outside the gene matches: 9. The germline V gene has CDR1 SGHVS and CDR2 FQNEAQ. CDR3 nucleotides: TGTGCCAGCGGCCGTGGGAGGGGTGACGAGCAGTACTTC. Translated, it gives CASGRGRGDEQYF.

This clonotype was recorded a few times. The junction does not match germline at one end; this may be a read error. The J gene is TRBJ2-7, the V gene TRBV28; D may correspond to TRBD1 or TRBD2 (6 bases each). Per the germline V gene, CDR1 is MDHEN and CDR2 is SYDVKM. The CDR3 runs to 15 residues. The CDR3 here is CTSSLGAGHEYEQYF. As DNA, the CDR3 is TGTACCAGCAGTTTGGGCGCGGGACACGAATACGAGCAGTACTTC.

There are many counts of this clonotype. In DNA, the CDR3 is TGCAGTGCCGAGGGCACCAGCACAGATACGCAGTATTTT. It yields the protein CSAEGTSTDTQYF. The V call is TRBV20-1, the J call TRBJ2-3, with D tentatively TRBD2 (5 bases). V lost 6 bases and J 0 bases, leaving 10 bases between the germline ends. The V gene's germline CDR1 is DFQATT and CDR2 SNEGSKA (reference sequence). The CDR3 consists of 13 residues.

The rearrangement links TRBV7-9 to TRBJ1-4; possible D gene TRBD1, 5 bases. V shed 8 bases and J shed 8 bases, with 18 bases lying between them. The CDR3 has 14 amino acids. Germline V lookup: CDR1 SEHNR, CDR2 FQNEAQ (reference sequence). The CDR3 DNA sequence: TGTGCCAGCTCACCCTCAGGGTCAGCCGAAAAACTGTTTTTT. As protein: CASSPSGSAEKLFF.

The rearrangement links TRBV12-3 or TRBV12-4 to TRBJ1-1; the D is unclear. V lost 3 bases and J lost 4, with 12 bases in between. The CDR3 covers 14 residues. The DNA of the CDR3 is TGTGCCAGCAGTTTTCAGACTACGATCACTGAAGCTTTCTTT. This encodes CASSFQTTITEAFF.

With respect to this clonotype: A far larger clone lies a single base away; this is likely a read error. The CDR3 DNA is TGTGCCAGCAGGTACGGAGGGAATCAGCCCCAGCATTTT. It specifies CASRYGGNQPQHF. The rearrangement joins TRBV6-5 to TRBJ1-5; D is unresolved. This CDR3 is 13 amino acids long. From germline, CDR1 is MNHEY and CDR2 SVGAGI. Trimming removed 6 bases at V and 4 bases at J, with 10 bases between.

This clonotype was observed a few times. This chain uses TRBV28 with TRBJ2-4, with D unresolved. Germline loops: CDR1 MDHEN, CDR2 SYDVKM. This CDR3 is built from 14 residues. V gave up 3 bases and J gave up 13 bases, with 19 bases separating them. CDR3 residues: CASSFLERLREQYF. Written as DNA, the CDR3 is TGTGCCAGCAGTTTTCTAGAAAGGCTACGAGAGCAGTACTTC.